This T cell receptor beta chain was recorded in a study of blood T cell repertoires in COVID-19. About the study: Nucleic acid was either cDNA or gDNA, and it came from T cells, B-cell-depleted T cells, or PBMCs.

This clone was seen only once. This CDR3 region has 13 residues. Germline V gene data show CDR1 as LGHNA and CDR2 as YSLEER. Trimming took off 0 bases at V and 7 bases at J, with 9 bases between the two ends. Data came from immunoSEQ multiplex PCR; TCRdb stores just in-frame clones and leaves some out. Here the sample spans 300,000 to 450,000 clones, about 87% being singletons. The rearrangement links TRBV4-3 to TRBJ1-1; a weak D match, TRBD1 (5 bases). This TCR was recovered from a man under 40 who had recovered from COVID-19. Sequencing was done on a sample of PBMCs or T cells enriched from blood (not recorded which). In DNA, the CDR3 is TGCGCCAGCAGCCAAGATGGGGGGGGTGAAGCTTTCTTT. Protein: CASSQDGGGEAFF.